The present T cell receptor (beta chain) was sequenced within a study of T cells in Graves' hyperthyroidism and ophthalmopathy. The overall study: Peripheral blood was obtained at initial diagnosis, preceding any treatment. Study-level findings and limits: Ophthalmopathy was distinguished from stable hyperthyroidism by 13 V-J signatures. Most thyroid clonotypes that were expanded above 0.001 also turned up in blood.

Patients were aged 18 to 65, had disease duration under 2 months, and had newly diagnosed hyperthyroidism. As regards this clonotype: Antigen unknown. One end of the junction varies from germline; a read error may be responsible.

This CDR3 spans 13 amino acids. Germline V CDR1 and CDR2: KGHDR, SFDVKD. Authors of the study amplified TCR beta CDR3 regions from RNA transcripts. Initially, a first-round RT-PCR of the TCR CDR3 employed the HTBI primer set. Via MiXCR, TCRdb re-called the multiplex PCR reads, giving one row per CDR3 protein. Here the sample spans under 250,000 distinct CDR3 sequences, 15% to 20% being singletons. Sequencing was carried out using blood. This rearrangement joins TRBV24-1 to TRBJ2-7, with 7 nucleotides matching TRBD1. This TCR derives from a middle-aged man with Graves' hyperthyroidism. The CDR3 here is CATSETGFYKQYF. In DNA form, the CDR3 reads TGTGCCACCAGTGAGACAGGGTTCTACAAGCAGTACTTC.